This T cell receptor beta chain derives from a study of T cells in Graves' hyperthyroidism and ophthalmopathy. Study results and limitations: Model predictions of ophthalmopathy came a median around 7.1 months before onset.

The cohort's ophthalmopathy patients, a group with duration under 3 months, had a Clinical Activity Score of at least 3 and a NOSPECS grade of at least 4. The study excluded patients with uncontrolled infection, other autoimmune disease, pregnancy or lactation. In making diagnoses, clinical symptoms, serum thyroxine and TRAb, thyroid ultrasound and orbital computed tomography were all used. The CDR3 is 16 residues long. With V trimmed by 6 bases and J by 4 bases, 11 bases remained unmatched. CDR1 SGHAT and CDR2 FQNNGV come from the germline V gene. This clonotype was observed at least ten times. As yet, its antigen is unknown. Amplification of TCR beta CDR3 regions used RNA as the template. The primer set for the first-round RT-PCR of the TCR CDR3 was HTBI. TCRdb re-called the multiplex PCR reads through MiXCR, storing one row per CDR3 protein. This sample yields 500,000 to 650,000 distinct CDR3 sequences, of which 20% are seen a single time; over 45% belongs to the top ten.

Sequencing input: blood. This receptor was taken from a man between 40 and 49 years old with Graves' ophthalmopathy. J is TRBJ2-7 and V is TRBV11-2; 11 bases align to TRBD2. This CDR3 is CASSGTSGTNMYEQYF. For the CDR3, the DNA is TGTGCCAGCAGTGGGACTAGCGGCACAAATATGTACGAGCAGTACTTC. Together with reference TRBV11-2 and TRBJ2-7, the CDR3 gives the full variable domain: EAGVAQSPRYKIIEKRQSVAFWCNPISGHATLYWYQQILGQGPKLLIQFQNNGVVDDSQLPKDRFSAERLKGVDSTLKIQPAKLEDSAVYLCASSGTSGTNMYEQYFGPGTRLTVT.